A single sample is the source of the 20 T cell receptor beta chains below, sequenced in a study of cytomegalovirus exposure and HLA in healthy donors (dated by TCRdb to 2017 to 2019). The receptor library was made with the immunoSEQ multiplex PCR assay. For the multiplex PCR, a mixture combining 60 forward primers for TCR Vbeta segments and 13 reverse primers for TCR Jbeta segments was used. TCRdb carries this immuneACCESS record with in-frame sequences only. Its versions omit some clonotypes, under half of them owing to an unresolved V gene in the studies checked, with the rest unexplained. Across this sample there are some 35,000 clones, with about 53% seen only once. The leading ten clones occupy 6.2% of the sample. The material sequenced was PBMCs. The origin of the receptors is a woman aged 40 to 50 in good health and CMV-seropositive.

The rearrangement uses TRBV2 and TRBJ1-5; a weak D match, TRBD1 (5 bases). Per the germline V gene, CDR1 is SNHLY and CDR2 is FYNNEI. Trimming left V 6 bases short and J 0 bases short, with 9 bases between. The CDR3 is 14 residues long. The DNA of the CDR3 is TGTGCCAGCAGGTCAGGGCTTAGCAATCAGCCCCAGCATTTT. Its protein is CASRSGLSNQPQHF.

This clone showed up just once. V and J are TRBV28 and TRBJ2-7, with 8 bases fitting TRBD1. V lost 1 base to trimming and J lost 1 base; unmatched junction nucleotides: 3. This CDR3 spans 15 amino acids. CDR1 MDHEN and CDR2 SYDVKM come from the germline V gene. For the CDR3, the DNA is TGTGCCAGCAGTTTATCTGGACAGGGTTCCTACGAGCAGTACTTC. Protein: CASSLSGQGSYEQYF.

V gene TRBV7-3 combines with J gene TRBJ2-4; 11 nucleotides line up with TRBD2. Germline V gene lookup returns CDR1 SGHTA and CDR2 FQGTGA. The ends lost 4 bases at V and 8 bases at J; junction bases unmatched: 4. The CDR3 consists of 14 residues. CDR3: CASSSPTSGDIQYF. CDR3 DNA sequence: TGTGCCAGCAGCTCTCCGACTAGCGGGGACATTCAGTACTTC.

The chain has TRBV9 and TRBJ2-7; 7 bases align to TRBD1. Germline V lookup: CDR1 SGDLS, CDR2 YYNGEE. V gave up 0 bases and J gave up 3 bases; unmatched junction bases: 6. The CDR3 has 15 residues. CDR3 nucleotide sequence: TGTGCCAGCAGCGTAGGTGGACAGGCCCTCTACGAGCAGTACTTC. Its protein is CASSVGGQALYEQYF.

This sequence joins TRBV4-1 and TRBJ2-3; D is perhaps TRBD2 (6 bases). The CDR3 extends over 14 amino acids. V lost 0 bases to trimming and J lost 3 bases, with 7 bases between them. The germline V gene encodes CDR1 MGHRA and CDR2 YSYEKL. In nucleotides, the CDR3 is TGCGCCAGCAGCCAAGAAGGGAGGACAGATACGCAGTATTTT. It is translated as CASSQEGRTDTQYF.

This sequence joins TRBV7-2 and TRBJ2-5; 7 bases agree with TRBD2. This CDR3 region has 15 residues. V was pared by 4 bases and J by 5 bases, with 10 bases of the junction left unmatched. Germline V gives CDR1 SGHTA, CDR2 FQGNSA. The CDR3 sequence is CASSSGTTQAETQYF. Here the CDR3 DNA reads TGTGCCAGCAGCTCTGGGACTACCCAAGCCGAGACCCAGTACTTC.

The genes are TRBV28 and TRBJ1-4, with D possibly TRBD1 on 5 matching bases. Germline V lookup: CDR1 MDHEN, CDR2 SYDVKM. Trimming cost V 4 bases and J 3 bases, with 9 bases left between them. The CDR3 has 14 residues. The CDR3: CASSWGEANEKLFF. The CDR3 region has the DNA TGTGCCAGCAGTTGGGGGGAGGCTAATGAAAAACTGTTTTTT.

The CDR3 sequence is CASSFDRGRQPQHF. As DNA, the CDR3 is TGTGCCAGCAGCTTCGACAGGGGGCGGCAGCCCCAGCATTTT. The chain couples TRBV7-9 to TRBJ1-5; TRBD1 aligns across 10 bases. Germline-derived CDR1 and CDR2 are SEHNR and FQNEAQ (reference sequence). This CDR3 comprises 14 residues. The V segment lost 3 bases and the J segment 7 bases; nucleotides outside the gene matches: 3.

V gene TRBV9 combines with J gene TRBJ1-1; the D is unclear. V lost 0 bases and J 0 bases, leaving 9 bases between the germline ends. The CDR3 runs to 15 residues. The germline CDR1 and CDR2 sequences are SGDLS and YYNGEE. CDR3 sequence: CASSVVGGMNTEAFF. The CDR3 coding sequence is TGTGCCAGCAGCGTAGTGGGAGGGATGAACACTGAAGCTTTCTTT.

This clone turned up a few times. The CDR3 region is CASSQERGGGGFDTQYF. In DNA, the CDR3 is TGTGCCAGCAGCCAAGAAAGGGGCGGGGGGGGTTTTGATACGCAGTATTTT. The rearrangement uses TRBV4-2 and TRBJ2-3; 9 bases are a match to TRBD2. Trimming cost V 0 bases and J 6 bases; bases outside gene matches: 10. Per the germline V gene, CDR1 is LGHNA and CDR2 is YNFKEQ. CDR3 length equals 17 residues.

V is TRBV28 and J is TRBJ2-5; 8 nucleotides line up with TRBD2. This CDR3 is 11 amino acids long. Germline-derived CDR1 and CDR2 are MDHEN and SYDVKM. Germline trimming cut 7 bases from V and 13 bases from J; bases unmatched to any gene: 8. Written as DNA, the CDR3 is TGTGCCAGCAACAAGCGGGGGATCCCGTACTTC. It encodes CASNKRGIPYF. Full variable domain (remainder filled in from reference TRBV28 and TRBJ2-5): DVKVTQSSRYLVKRTGEKVFLECVQDMDHENMFWYRQDPGLGLRLIYFSYDVKMKEKGDIPEGYSVSREKKERFSLILESASTNQTSMYLCASNKRGIPYFGPGTRLLVL.

This clone was detected only a few times. V is TRBV6-6 and J is TRBJ2-1, with D possibly matching TRBD2 (5 bases). Germline V CDR1 and CDR2: MNHNY, SVGAGI (reference sequence). This CDR3 contains 14 residues. V lost 6 bases and J 6 bases, leaving 15 bases between the germline ends. In DNA, the CDR3 is TGTGCCAGCAGCCTCCCGGAGGTGGGCAATGAGCAGTTCTTC. Translating gives CASSLPEVGNEQFF.

The V and J genes are TRBV27 and TRBJ2-1, with TRBD2 matching 8 bases. CDR3 length: 15 residues. The germline CDR1 and CDR2 sequences are MNHEY and SMNVEV (reference sequence). After removal of 3 bases from V and 5 bases from J, the junction contained 6 bases not matched to a gene. The DNA of the CDR3 is TGTGCCAGCAGTTTCGGGGGGGGGTCGAACAATGAGCAGTTCTTC. This gives the protein CASSFGGGSNNEQFF.

The chain has TRBV25-1 and TRBJ2-2; D possibly corresponds to TRBD1 (5 bases). The germline V gene has CDR1 MGHDK and CDR2 SYGVNS. Trimming stripped 5 bases from V and 6 bases from J, with 7 bases between. The CDR3 contains 12 residues. DNA for the CDR3: TGTGCCAGCAGTAGGGGTGCCGGGGAGCTGTTTTTT. It translates to CASSRGAGELFF.

The chain joins TRBV7-2 to TRBJ2-5; 7 nucleotides align to TRBD2. Germline V gives CDR1 SGHTA, CDR2 FQGNSA. The V gene end was trimmed by 0 bases and the J gene end by 0 bases; junction bases not matched to a gene: 7. The CDR3 length is 17 residues. The chain's CDR3 is CASSLAASGLYQETQYF. CDR3 sequence (DNA): TGTGCCAGCAGCTTAGCGGCTAGCGGACTGTACCAAGAGACCCAGTACTTC.

V usage is TRBV7-9 and J usage is TRBJ2-5; D not resolved. Deletions cut 1 base from V and 1 base from J, with 10 bases between. Germline V lookup: CDR1 SEHNR, CDR2 FQNEAQ (reference sequence). The CDR3 length is 15 residues. The CDR3: CASSLENFFQETQYF. As DNA, the CDR3 is TGTGCCAGCAGCTTAGAGAACTTCTTCCAAGAGACCCAGTACTTC.

V gene TRBV12-5 combines with J gene TRBJ2-7; D possibly corresponds to TRBD1 (6 bases). Germline-derived CDR1 and CDR2 are LGHNT and FRNRAP. The CDR3 length is 13 residues. Trimming took 6 bases from V and 6 from J, leaving 15 bases between them. The chain's CDR3 is CASGPTTGPEQYF. The DNA for the CDR3 is TGTGCTAGTGGACCTACGACAGGTCCCGAGCAGTACTTC.

This clone showed up just a few times. This rearrangement joins TRBV6-1 to TRBJ2-5; 7 bases agree with TRBD1. V gave up 5 bases and J gave up 5 bases; unmatched junction bases: 5. The CDR3 is 13 residues long. Germline CDR1 reads MNHNS; CDR2 reads SASEGT. The CDR3 sequence is CASSTGEKETQYF. CDR3 in DNA: TGTGCCAGCAGTACAGGGGAAAAGGAGACCCAGTACTTC.

The rearrangement links TRBV2 to TRBJ1-5, with 7 positions matching TRBD1. V dropped 7 bases and J dropped 2; count of bases not matched to a gene: 11. Germline V gives CDR1 SNHLY, CDR2 FYNNEI. CDR3 size: 16 residues. CDR3 DNA sequence: TGTGCCAGCAATTTAAAGACAGGGATGGGCAATCAGCCCCAGCATTTT. It codes for CASNLKTGMGNQPQHF.

This clone has more than one count but fewer than ten. V is TRBV7-2 and J is TRBJ2-1, with 8 bases identical to TRBD2. Per germline, CDR1 SGHTA and CDR2 FQGNSA. The CDR3 is 15 residues long. V was pared by 2 bases and J by 2 bases, with 2 bases of the junction left unmatched. The CDR3 DNA is TGTGCCAGCAGCTTATTAGCGGGGCCCTACAATGAGCAGTTCTTC. It encodes CASSLLAGPYNEQFF.